The 17 T cell receptor beta chains reported below all come from one sample, sequenced in a study of metastatic and nonmetastatic thyroid tumors (dated by TCRdb to 2020 to 2022). The receptor library was made with PCR. Sequenced using an Illumina HiSeq 4000. TCRdb itself trimmed the public reads at Q25 with fastp, ran MiXCR and retained productive beta chains. Across this sample there are 20,000 to 25,000 clones, with around an eighth seen only once. Roughly a quarter of the sample belongs to the ten largest clones. Before undergoing thyroid surgery, none of the patients had been given any kind of treatment. Sequencing was performed on blood. Every receptor here comes from a female donor with papillary thyroid cancer or a benign thyroid nodule (not recorded which). Some clones in this sample may be carry-over from other donors' samples.

By its share, this clone is medium-sized. This chain uses TRBV2 with TRBJ1-2, with a possible D match to TRBD1 (6 bases). Germline V gene lookup returns CDR1 SNHLY and CDR2 FYNNEI. V shed 5 bases and J shed 2 bases, with 15 bases lying between them. There are 15 residues in the CDR3. The CDR3 region is CASSQLVQGNYGYTF. DNA of the CDR3: TGTGCCAGCAGTCAGCTCGTACAGGGAAACTATGGCTACACCTTC.

This clone was seen ten or more times. The chain carries TRBV15 and TRBJ1-5; 7 positions match TRBD1. The CDR3 is 19 residues long. Looked up from germline, CDR1 is LNHNV and CDR2 is YYDKDF (reference sequence). V shed 1 base and J 1 base; nucleotides not matched to a gene: 13. The CDR3 loop reads CATSRGISGGGWSNQPQHF. Here the CDR3 DNA reads TGTGCCACCAGCAGAGGGATCTCAGGAGGGGGCTGGAGCAATCAGCCCCAGCATTTT.

In this sample, this clone is large. The chain carries TRBV28 and TRBJ2-7; D remains ambiguous. In germline, CDR1 is MDHEN, CDR2 SYDVKM. V lost 4 bases to trimming and J lost 3 bases, with 4 bases between them. The CDR3 has 11 residues. The CDR3 DNA is TGTGCCAGCAGTTCCTACTACGAGCAGTACTTC. As protein: CASSSYYEQYF.

As concerns this clone: Relative to the germline gene, one junction end is altered; a read error may explain this. The CDR3 reads CAISLLFSYSNQPQHF. As DNA, the CDR3 is TGTGCCATCAGTTTATTATTCAGTTATAGCAATCAGCCCCAGCATTTT. The chain links TRBV12-3 or TRBV12-4 to TRBJ1-5; D gene ambiguous. The CDR3 has 16 residues.

At least ten counts were recorded for this clone. This chain uses TRBV4-2 with TRBJ2-2, with D perhaps assigned TRBD1 or TRBD2 (6 bases each). Germline values: CDR1 LGHNA, CDR2 YNFKEQ. This CDR3 is built from 17 residues. V lost 4 bases to trimming and J lost 0 bases, with 15 bases between them. The CDR3 here is CASSPGRGRANTGELFF. The CDR3, as DNA: TGTGCCAGCAGCCCCGGCCGGGGGCGGGCGAACACCGGGGAGCTGTTTTTT.

This clone was recorded many times. The chain recombines TRBV5-4 with TRBJ2-2; D not certain. Germline CDR1 and CDR2: SGHNT and YYREEE (reference sequence). V was clipped by 2 bases and J by 4 bases, with 0 bases between them. The CDR3 is made up of 11 amino acids. The CDR3 loop is CASSFTGELFF. CDR3 bases: TGTGCCAGCAGCTTCACCGGGGAGCTGTTTTTT. Complete variable domain (other parts from reference TRBV5-4 and TRBJ2-2): ETGVTQSPTHLIKTRGQQVTLRCSSQSGHNTVSWYQQALGQGPQFIFQYYREEENGRGNFPPRFSGLQFPNYSSELNVNALELDDSALYLCASSFTGELFFGEGSRLTVL.

This clone was seen repeatedly, ten times or more. The V call is TRBV5-1, the J call TRBJ1-3; tentative D call: TRBD1 (5 bases). The CDR3 covers 15 residues. Trimming took 4 bases from V and 2 from J, leaving 13 bases between them. Germline lookup yields CDR1 SGHRS and CDR2 YFSETQ. The CDR3, as DNA: TGCGCCAGCAGCCCCATGGGGGGAACTGGAAACACCATATATTTT. This translates into CASSPMGGTGNTIYF. Together with reference TRBV5-1 and TRBJ1-3, the CDR3 gives the full variable domain: KAGVTQTPRYLIKTRGQQVTLSCSPISGHRSVSWYQQTPGQGLQFLFEYFSETQRNKGNFPGRFSGRQFSNSRSEMNVSTLELGDSALYLCASSPMGGTGNTIYFGEGSWLTVV.

This clone was counted a few times. The chain is built from TRBV28 and TRBJ2-1; TRBD2 matches 10 bases. This CDR3 spans 16 amino acids. V trimming: 5 bases; J trimming: 1 base; junction bases outside the gene matches: 5. Germline loops: CDR1 MDHEN, CDR2 SYDVKM. The CDR3 coding sequence is TGTGCCAGCAGTACGGGAGCGGGGGGGTCCTACAATGAGCAGTTCTTC. It translates to CASSTGAGGSYNEQFF.

The rearrangement uses TRBV6-4 and TRBJ2-2, with 11 bases that match TRBD2. V trimming: 2 bases; J trimming: 4 bases; junction bases outside the gene matches: 0. The germline V gene encodes CDR1 MRHNA and CDR2 SNTAGT. This CDR3 is 15 amino acids long. CDR3 protein: CASSDTSGSTGELFF. The CDR3 DNA reads TGTGCCAGCAGTGACACTAGCGGGAGCACCGGGGAGCTGTTTTTT.

This clone was seen many times. The chain combines TRBV9 with TRBJ2-1, with D possibly TRBD2 on 6 matching bases. Trimming removed 4 bases at V and 2 bases at J, with 13 bases between. The V gene's germline CDR1 is SGDLS and CDR2 YYNGEE. The CDR3 contains 15 residues. The CDR3 loop reads CASSLRDSPYNEQFF. CDR3 in DNA: TGTGCCAGCAGCCTCCGGGACTCCCCCTACAATGAGCAGTTCTTC.

V gene TRBV25-1 combines with J gene TRBJ1-1; no clear D. In germline, CDR1 is MGHDK, CDR2 SYGVNS. CDR3 length: 15 amino acids. Trimming pared 1 base from V and 4 bases from J, leaving 13 bases between. CDR3: CASSESVIGSTEAFF. CDR3 nucleotides: TGTGCCAGCAGTGAATCTGTGATTGGGAGCACTGAAGCTTTCTTT.

The V call is TRBV11-3, the J call TRBJ1-2; D unresolved. V lost 5 bases and J 2 bases, leaving 15 bases between the germline ends. The CDR3 runs to 15 residues. Germline V gives CDR1 SGHNT, CDR2 YENEEA. CDR3 bases: TGTGCCAGCAGCACACTTAGACATGAGAACTATGGCTACACCTTC. It encodes CASSTLRHENYGYTF. Variable domain in full (rest from reference TRBV11-3 and TRBJ1-2): EAGVVQSPRYKIIEKKQPVAFWCNPISGHNTLYWYLQNLGQGPELLIRYENEEAVDDSQLPKDRFSAERLKGVDSTLKIQPAELGDSAVYLCASSTLRHENYGYTFGSGTRLTVV.

In this sample, this clone turned up many times. The chain links TRBV4-1 to TRBJ1-1, with D unclear. From germline, CDR1 is MGHRA and CDR2 YSYEKL. V dropped 0 bases and J dropped 11 bases, with 13 bases sitting between them. The CDR3 is 13 amino acids. The CDR3 DNA reads TGCGCCAGCAGCCAAGATGTTAGGTTTGGGGCTTTCTTT. It is translated as CASSQDVRFGAFF.

In this sample, this clone turned up many times. The chain has TRBV5-1 and TRBJ2-3; 8 bases align to TRBD1. This CDR3 is 15 amino acids long. The germline V gene encodes CDR1 SGHRS and CDR2 YFSETQ. V dropped 0 bases and J dropped 5; count of bases not matched to a gene: 5. CDR3 protein: CASSLGQGPGDTQYF. The CDR3 DNA follows: TGCGCCAGCAGCTTGGGACAGGGGCCCGGAGATACGCAGTATTTT.

As for this clone: Compared with germline, one end of the junction differs, possibly owing to a read error. The rearrangement links TRBV6-2 or TRBV6-3 to TRBJ2-2, with 7 bases fitting TRBD1. CDR3 length equals 15 residues. The germline V gene encodes CDR1 MNHEY and CDR2 SVGEGT. CDR3 nucleotides: TGTGCCAGCAGTTACGAGGGGGCGGTGTATGGGGAGCTGGTTTTT. Translating it yields CASSYEGAVYGELVF.

The chain uses TRBV7-8 and TRBJ2-3; TRBD2 aligns across 8 bases. Germline-derived CDR1 and CDR2 are SGHVS and FQNEAQ. The CDR3 contains 16 residues. V lost 5 bases and J lost 0; bases outside the gene matches: 7. CDR3 sequence (DNA): TGTGCCAGCAGCCCGAGCGGGAGAGCTAGCACAGATACGCAGTATTTT. Translating gives CASSPSGRASTDTQYF.

This clone was counted many times. The chain carries TRBV7-9 and TRBJ2-3; D gene uncertain. With 5 bases removed from V and 2 bases from J, the gap between germline ends came to 11 bases. Germline V CDR1 and CDR2: SEHNR, FQNEAQ (reference sequence). The CDR3 is made up of 14 amino acids. CDR3 sequence reads: CASSPLRNTDTQYF. The CDR3 DNA is TGTGCCAGCAGCCCCCTACGGAACACAGATACGCAGTATTTT.